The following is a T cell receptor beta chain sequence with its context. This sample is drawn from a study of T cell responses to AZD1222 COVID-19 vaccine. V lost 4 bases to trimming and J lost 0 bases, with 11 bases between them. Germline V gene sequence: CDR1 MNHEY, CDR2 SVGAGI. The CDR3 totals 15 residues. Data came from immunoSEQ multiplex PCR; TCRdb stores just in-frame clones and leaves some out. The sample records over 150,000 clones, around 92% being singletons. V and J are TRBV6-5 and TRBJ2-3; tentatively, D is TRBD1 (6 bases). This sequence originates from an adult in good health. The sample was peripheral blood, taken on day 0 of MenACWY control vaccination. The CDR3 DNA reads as TGTGCCAGCAGTTCCAAGGGGGATAGCACAGATACGCAGTATTTT. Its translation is CASSSKGDSTDTQYF.